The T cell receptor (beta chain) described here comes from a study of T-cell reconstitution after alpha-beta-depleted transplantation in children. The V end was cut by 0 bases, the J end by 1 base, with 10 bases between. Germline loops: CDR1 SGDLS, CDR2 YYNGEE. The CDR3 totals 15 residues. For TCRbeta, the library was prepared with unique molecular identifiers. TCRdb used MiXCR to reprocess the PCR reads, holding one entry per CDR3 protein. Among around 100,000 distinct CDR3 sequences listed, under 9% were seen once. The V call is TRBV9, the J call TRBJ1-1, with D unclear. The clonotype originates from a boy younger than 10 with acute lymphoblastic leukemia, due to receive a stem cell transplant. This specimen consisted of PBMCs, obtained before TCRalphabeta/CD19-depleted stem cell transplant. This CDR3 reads CASSVDSTTNTEAFF. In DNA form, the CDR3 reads TGTGCCAGCAGCGTAGACAGCACGACGAACACTGAAGCTTTCTTT.